This T cell receptor beta chain was identified in a study of cytomegalovirus exposure and HLA in healthy donors. In the PCR, 60 Vbeta and 13 Jbeta primers were used. Sequenced by immunoSEQ multiplex PCR; TCRdb stores in-frame clones only, minus some. Among around 100,000 clones, around 61% were seen once, and the ten largest hold roughly 2.4%. As for the donors, each was a healthy bone marrow donor. Germline V gene lookup returns CDR1 LNHDA and CDR2 SQIVND (reference sequence). The CDR3 length is 14 residues. Unmatched junction bases numbered 3, after V lost 7 bases and J lost 3 bases. Whole-study findings and limits: Testing in vitro showed a few CMV-associated chains specific for CMV antigens. Among immune exposure information, only CMV serostatus was available.

In this sample, this clone turned up a few times. Antigen unknown. Material: PBMCs. This TCR derives from a woman in her twenties or thirties in good health and CMV-seronegative. J is TRBJ1-3 and V is TRBV19; 10 bases line up with TRBD1. Here the CDR3 DNA reads TGTGCCAGTATCGACAGGGGGCTTGGAAACACCATATATTTT. It specifies CASIDRGLGNTIYF. The complete variable domain, with remaining parts taken from reference TRBV19 and TRBJ1-3, reads DGGITQSPKYLFRKEGQNVTLSCEQNLNHDAMYWYRQDPGQGLRLIYYSQIVNDFQKGDIAEGYSVSREKKESFPLTVTSAQKNPTAFYLCASIDRGLGNTIYFGEGSWLTVV.